What follows is one T cell receptor beta chain and its context. Treatment meaning: roughly 19 received Ad26.COV2.S at low or high dose, single or two shots; roughly five received placebo; per-sample allocation not given. Each sample was drawn 63 days after the first injection (of vaccine or placebo). This sample is part of a study of Ad26.COV2.S vaccination and SARS-CoV-2 variants. V was pared by 3 bases and J by 7 bases, with 17 bases of the junction left unmatched. The CDR3 covers 16 residues. Germline V gives CDR1 GTSNPN, CDR2 SVGIG (reference sequence). The method was immunoSEQ multiplex PCR; TCRdb's version includes in-frame clones alone and lacks a portion of them. In the table there are 350,000 to 500,000 clones, 80% to 90% of which are singletons.

Specimen: peripheral blood, collected in a trial of Ad26.COV2.S vaccine versus placebo. The chain employs TRBV30 and TRBJ2-7; 8 bases are a match to TRBD1. This TCR was sampled from a person aged 18 to 65 who received the Ad26.COV2.S COVID-19 vaccine or a placebo. The CDR3 reads CAWRDFGLQGALEQYF. CDR3 sequence (DNA): TGTGCCTGGAGAGACTTCGGGCTTCAGGGGGCGCTTGAGCAGTACTTC.